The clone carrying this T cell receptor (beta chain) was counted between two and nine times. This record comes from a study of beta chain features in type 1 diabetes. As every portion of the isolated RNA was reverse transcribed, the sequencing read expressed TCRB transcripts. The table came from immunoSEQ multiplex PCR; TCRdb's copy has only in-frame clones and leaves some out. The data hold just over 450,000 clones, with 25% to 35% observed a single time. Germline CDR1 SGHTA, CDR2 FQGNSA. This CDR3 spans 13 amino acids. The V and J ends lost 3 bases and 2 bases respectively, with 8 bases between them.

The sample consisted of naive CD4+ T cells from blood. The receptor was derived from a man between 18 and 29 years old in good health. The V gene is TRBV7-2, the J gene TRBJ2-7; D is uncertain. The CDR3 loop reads CASSFTATYEQYF. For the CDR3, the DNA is TGTGCCAGCAGCTTTACGGCAACCTACGAGCAGTACTTC. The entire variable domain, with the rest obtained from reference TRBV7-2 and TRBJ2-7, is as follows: GAGVSQSPSNKVTEKGKDVELRCDPISGHTALYWYRQSLGQGLEFLIYFQGNSAPDKSGLPSDRFSAERTGGSVSTLTIQRTQQEDSAVYLCASSFTATYEQYFGPGTRLTVT.